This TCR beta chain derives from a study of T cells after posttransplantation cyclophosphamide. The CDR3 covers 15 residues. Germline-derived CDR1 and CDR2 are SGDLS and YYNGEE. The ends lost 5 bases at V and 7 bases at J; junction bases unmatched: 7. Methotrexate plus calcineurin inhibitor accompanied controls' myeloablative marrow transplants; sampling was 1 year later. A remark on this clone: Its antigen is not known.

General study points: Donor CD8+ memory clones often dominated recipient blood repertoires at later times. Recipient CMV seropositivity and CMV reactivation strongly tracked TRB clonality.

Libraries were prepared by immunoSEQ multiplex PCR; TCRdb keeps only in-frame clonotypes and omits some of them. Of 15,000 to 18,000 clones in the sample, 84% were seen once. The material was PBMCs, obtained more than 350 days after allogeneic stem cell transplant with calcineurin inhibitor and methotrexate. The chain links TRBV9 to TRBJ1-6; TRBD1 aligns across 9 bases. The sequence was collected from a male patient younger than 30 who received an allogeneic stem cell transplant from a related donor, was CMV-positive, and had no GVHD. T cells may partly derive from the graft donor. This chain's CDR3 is CASRSSGQGNSPLHF. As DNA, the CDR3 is TGTGCCAGCAGGAGTAGCGGACAGGGGAATTCACCCCTCCACTTT.